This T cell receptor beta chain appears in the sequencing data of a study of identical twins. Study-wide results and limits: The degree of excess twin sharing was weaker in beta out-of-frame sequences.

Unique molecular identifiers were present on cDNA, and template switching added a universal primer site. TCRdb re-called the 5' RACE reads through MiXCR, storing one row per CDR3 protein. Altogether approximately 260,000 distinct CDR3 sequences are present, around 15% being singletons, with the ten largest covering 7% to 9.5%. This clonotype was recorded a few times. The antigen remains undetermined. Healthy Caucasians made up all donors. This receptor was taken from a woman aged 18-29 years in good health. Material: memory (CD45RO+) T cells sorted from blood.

The CDR3 protein is CASTRTSGSTETQYF. CDR3 DNA sequence: TGTGCCAGCACCCGGACTAGCGGGAGCACGGAGACCCAGTACTTC. The chain couples TRBV6-1 to TRBJ2-5; 13 nucleotides match TRBD2. Germline V gene data show CDR1 as MNHNS and CDR2 as SASEGT. The CDR3 spans 15 residues. The junction had 7 bases not matched to a gene; V was cut back by 7 bases and J by 5 bases.